This T cell receptor (beta chain) was identified during a study of cytomegalovirus exposure and HLA in healthy donors (dated 2017 in TCRdb). Regarding the study in general: According to a later analysis, one platform produced both the roughly 120 validation repertoires and the 666 repertoires of the first cohort. The study aimed to test whether signatures of past pathogen exposure could be identified by cataloging public T cell receptors. Besides the first cohort of hundreds of subjects, a separate validation cohort made up of roughly 120 different subjects was used. High-throughput TCR immunosequencing, statistical association of individual TCRs with disease status, and machine learning were combined to predict cytomegalovirus infection status.

The full study reports these points: A later analysis found that TCRs clustered in the first cohort also tended to co-occur in the 130 or so validation repertoires, with more than 90% of cluster scores above 0. The authors suggested that the approach could potentially be generalized to other disease states and immunological phenotypes. The study listed 150 to 200 TCR beta chains as associated with cytomegalovirus. Most TCR sequences were seen in very few donors, while some public TCRs were found in many individuals. The classifier was reported to diagnose cytomegalovirus status with high specificity and sensitivity in both the original and validation cohorts. In vitro tests confirmed that three of the cytomegalovirus-associated TCR beta chains recognize cytomegalovirus antigens. The validation cohort had no HLA typing available for a later analysis, so co-occurrence within that cohort was assessed over all 130 or so repertoires.

As to this clone: The clone's antigen remains unknown. No base qualities exist here, and no much larger clone lies one base off it.

Donors formed part of the validation cohort, which comprised 120 subjects and was distinct from the first cohort of some 700 subjects. Libraries were built with the immunoSEQ multiplex PCR assay. The published analysis was carried out like this. To diagnose cytomegalovirus status from the catalog of TCR beta chain sequences, a statistical classification framework was built. TCRdb holds this immuneACCESS table with in-frame rearrangements only. Some clones are missing; in checked studies, unresolved V genes explain under half, and the rest has no known cause. D and trimming were read from the DNA, whereas the V and J calls and clone size are those reported in that table. Here the sample has approximately 120,000 clones; around nine tenths occur a single time. The ten largest make up about 2% of the sample. The junction shows trimming of 8 bases on V and 7 bases on J, plus 11 bases between the germline ends. The germline V gene (reference sequence) sets CDR1 to LNHDA and CDR2 to SQIVND. The CDR3 holds 11 amino acids from the cysteine to the phenylalanine. Only the CDR3 portion is preserved as DNA: 33 bases, with reading frame beginning at the first base.

Sequencing was performed on PBMCs. The sequence derives from a woman aged 18-29 years in good health and CMV-seronegative. The rearranged segments are TRBV19 and TRBJ1-2; the D gene identity is not certain. The DNA sequence follows: TGTGCCAGTCTGATAGTGATTGGCTACACCTTC. This yields the protein CASLIVIGYTF.